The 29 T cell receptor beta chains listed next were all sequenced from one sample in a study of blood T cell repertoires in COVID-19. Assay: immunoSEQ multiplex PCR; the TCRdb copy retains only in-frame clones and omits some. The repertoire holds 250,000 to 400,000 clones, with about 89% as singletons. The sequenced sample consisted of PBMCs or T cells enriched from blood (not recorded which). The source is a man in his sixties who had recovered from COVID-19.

CDR3 sequence reads: CASSLRDRPNTEAFF. CDR3 bases: TGTGCCAGTAGTCTTCGGGACAGACCGAACACTGAAGCTTTCTTT. This chain links TRBV19 with TRBJ1-1, with TRBD1 matching 7 bases. Germline assignment: CDR1 LNHDA and CDR2 SQIVND (reference sequence). V trimming: 5 bases; J trimming: 1 base; junction bases outside the gene matches: 7. The CDR3 runs 15 residues.

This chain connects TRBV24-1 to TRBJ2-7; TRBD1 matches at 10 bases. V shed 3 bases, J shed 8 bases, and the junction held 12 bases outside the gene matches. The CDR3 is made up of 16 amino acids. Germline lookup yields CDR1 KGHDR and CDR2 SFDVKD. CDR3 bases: TGTGCCACCAGTGATACCCCGGGACAGGGGATTGTGCAGCAGTACTTC. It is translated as CATSDTPGQGIVQQYF.

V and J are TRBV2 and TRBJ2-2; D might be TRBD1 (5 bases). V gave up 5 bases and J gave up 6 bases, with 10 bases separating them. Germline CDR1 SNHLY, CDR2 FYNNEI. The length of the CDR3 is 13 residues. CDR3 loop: CASSYTGSGELFF. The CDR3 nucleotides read TGTGCCAGCAGTTATACAGGTTCCGGGGAGCTGTTTTTT.

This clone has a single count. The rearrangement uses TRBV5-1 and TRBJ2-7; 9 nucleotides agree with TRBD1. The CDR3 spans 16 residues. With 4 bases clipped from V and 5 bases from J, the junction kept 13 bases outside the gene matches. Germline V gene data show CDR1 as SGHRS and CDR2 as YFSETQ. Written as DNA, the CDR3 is TGCGCCAGCAGCCACGCCCTCGGACAGGGGAATAACGAGCAGTACTTC. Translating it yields CASSHALGQGNNEQYF.

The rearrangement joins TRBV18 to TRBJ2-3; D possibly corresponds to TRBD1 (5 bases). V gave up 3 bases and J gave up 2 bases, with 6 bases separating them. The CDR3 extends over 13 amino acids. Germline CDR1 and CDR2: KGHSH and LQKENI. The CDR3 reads CASSPRATDTQYF. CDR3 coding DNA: TGTGCCAGCTCACCCAGGGCCACAGATACGCAGTATTTT. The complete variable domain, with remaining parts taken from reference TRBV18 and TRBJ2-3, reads NAGVMQNPRHLVRRRGQEARLRCSPMKGHSHVYWYRQLPEEGLKFMVYLQKENIIDESGMPKERFSAEFPKEGPSILRIQQVVRGDSAAYFCASSPRATDTQYFGPGTRLTVL.

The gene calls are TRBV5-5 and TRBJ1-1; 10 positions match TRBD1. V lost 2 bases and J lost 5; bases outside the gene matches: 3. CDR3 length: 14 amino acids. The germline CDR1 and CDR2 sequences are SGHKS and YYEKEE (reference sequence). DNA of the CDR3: TGTGCCAGCAGCTTACCGGGACAGGGGACTGAAGCTTTCTTT. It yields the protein CASSLPGQGTEAFF.

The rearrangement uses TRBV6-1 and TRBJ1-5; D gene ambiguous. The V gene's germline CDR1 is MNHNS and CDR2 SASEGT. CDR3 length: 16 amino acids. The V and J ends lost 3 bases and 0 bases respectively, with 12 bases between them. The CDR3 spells CASSDSGVYSNQPQHF. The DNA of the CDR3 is TGTGCCAGCAGTGATTCCGGGGTTTATAGCAATCAGCCCCAGCATTTT.

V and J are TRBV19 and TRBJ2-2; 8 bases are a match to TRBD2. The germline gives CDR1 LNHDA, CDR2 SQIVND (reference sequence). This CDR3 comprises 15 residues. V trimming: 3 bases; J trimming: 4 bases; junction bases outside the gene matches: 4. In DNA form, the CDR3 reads TGTGCCAGTAGTATCCGGGAGGGCCTCACCGGGGAGCTGTTTTTT. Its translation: CASSIREGLTGELFF.

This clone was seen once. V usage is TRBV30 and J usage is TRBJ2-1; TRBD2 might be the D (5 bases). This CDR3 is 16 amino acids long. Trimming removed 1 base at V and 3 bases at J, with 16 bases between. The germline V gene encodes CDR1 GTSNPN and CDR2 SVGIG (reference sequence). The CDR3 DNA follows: TGTGCCTGGAGTGGGAATGCGGGCAACTTCTACAATGAGCAGTTCTTC. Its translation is CAWSGNAGNFYNEQFF.

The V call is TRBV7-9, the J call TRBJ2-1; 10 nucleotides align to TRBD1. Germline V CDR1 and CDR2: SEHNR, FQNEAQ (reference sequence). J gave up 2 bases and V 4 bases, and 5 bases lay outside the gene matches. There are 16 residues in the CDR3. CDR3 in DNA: TGTGCCAGCAGCTACCGGACAGGGGGGACCTACAATGAGCAGTTCTTC. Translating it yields CASSYRTGGTYNEQFF.

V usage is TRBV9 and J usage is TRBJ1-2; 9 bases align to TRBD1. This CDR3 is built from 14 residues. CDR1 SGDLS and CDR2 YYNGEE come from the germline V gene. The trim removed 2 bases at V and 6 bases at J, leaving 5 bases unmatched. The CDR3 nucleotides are TGTGCCAGCAGCGTGGGTCGGACAGGGGATGGCTACACCTTC. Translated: CASSVGRTGDGYTF.

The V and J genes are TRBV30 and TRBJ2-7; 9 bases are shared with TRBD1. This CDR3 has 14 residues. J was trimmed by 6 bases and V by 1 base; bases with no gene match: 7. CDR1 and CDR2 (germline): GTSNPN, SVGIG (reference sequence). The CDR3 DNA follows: TGTGCCTGGAGTGCCGGGACAGGGTTTCCCGAGCAGTACTTC. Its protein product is CAWSAGTGFPEQYF. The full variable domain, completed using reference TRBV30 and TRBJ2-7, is SQTIHQWPATLVQPVGSPLSLECTVEGTSNPNLYWYRQAAGRGLQLLFYSVGIGQISSEVPQNLSASRPQDRQFILSSKKLLLSDSGFYLCAWSAGTGFPEQYFGPGTRLTVT.

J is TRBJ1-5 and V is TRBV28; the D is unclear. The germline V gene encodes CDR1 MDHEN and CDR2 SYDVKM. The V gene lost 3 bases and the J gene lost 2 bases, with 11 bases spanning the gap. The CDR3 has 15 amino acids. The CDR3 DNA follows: TGTGCCAGCAGTTTGGTCGGTGTCGGCAATCAGCCCCAGCATTTT. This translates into CASSLVGVGNQPQHF.

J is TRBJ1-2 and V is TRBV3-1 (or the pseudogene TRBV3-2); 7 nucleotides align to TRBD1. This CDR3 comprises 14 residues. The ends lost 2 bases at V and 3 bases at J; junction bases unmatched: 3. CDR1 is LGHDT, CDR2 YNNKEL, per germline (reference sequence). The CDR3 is CASSQPGGYYGYTF. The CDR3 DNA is TGTGCCAGCAGCCAACCAGGGGGGTACTATGGCTACACCTTC.

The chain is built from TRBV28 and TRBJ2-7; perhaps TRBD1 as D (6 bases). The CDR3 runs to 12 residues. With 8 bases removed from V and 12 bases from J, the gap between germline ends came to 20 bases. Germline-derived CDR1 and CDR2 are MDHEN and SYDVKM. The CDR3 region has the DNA TGTGCCAGCTGTATGGGGGTCGGGACACTGTACTTC. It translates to CASCMGVGTLYF.

This chain's CDR3 is CASSLGRAGWDIQYF. The CDR3 DNA reads as TGTGCCAGCAGCTTAGGAAGGGCGGGTTGGGACATTCAGTACTTC. The V call is TRBV7-8, the J call TRBJ2-4; D is possibly TRBD2 (5 bases). This CDR3 region has 15 residues. CDR1 and CDR2 (germline): SGHVS, FQNEAQ. Trimming cost V 1 base and J 8 bases, with 15 bases left between them.

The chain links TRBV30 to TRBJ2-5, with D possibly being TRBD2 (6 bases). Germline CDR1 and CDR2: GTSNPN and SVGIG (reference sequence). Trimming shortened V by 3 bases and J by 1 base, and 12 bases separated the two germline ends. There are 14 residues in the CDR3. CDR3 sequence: CAWSQTRSQETQYF. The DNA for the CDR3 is TGTGCCTGGAGCCAGACTAGGTCCCAAGAGACCCAGTACTTC.

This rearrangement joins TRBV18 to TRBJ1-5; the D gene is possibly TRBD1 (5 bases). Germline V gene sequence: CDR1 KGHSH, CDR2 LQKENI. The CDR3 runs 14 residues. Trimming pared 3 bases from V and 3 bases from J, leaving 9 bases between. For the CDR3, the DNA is TGTGCCAGCTCACCTTCAGGGATCAATCAGCCCCAGCATTTT. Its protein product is CASSPSGINQPQHF. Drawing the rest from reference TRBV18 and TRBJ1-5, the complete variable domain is NAGVMQNPRHLVRRRGQEARLRCSPMKGHSHVYWYRQLPEEGLKFMVYLQKENIIDESGMPKERFSAEFPKEGPSILRIQQVVRGDSAAYFCASSPSGINQPQHFGDGTRLSIL.

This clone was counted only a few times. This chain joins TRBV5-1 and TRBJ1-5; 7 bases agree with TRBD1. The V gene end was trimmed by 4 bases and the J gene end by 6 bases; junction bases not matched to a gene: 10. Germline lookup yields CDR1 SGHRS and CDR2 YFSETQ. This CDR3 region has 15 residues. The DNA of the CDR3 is TGCGCCAGCAGCCCGGGAGGGGGCGCAACTCAGCCCCAGCATTTT. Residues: CASSPGGGATQPQHF.

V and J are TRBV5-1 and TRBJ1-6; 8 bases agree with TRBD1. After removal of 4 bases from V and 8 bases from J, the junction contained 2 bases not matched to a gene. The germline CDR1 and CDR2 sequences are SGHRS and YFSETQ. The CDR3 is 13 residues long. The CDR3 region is CASSPDRDSPLHF. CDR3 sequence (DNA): TGCGCCAGCAGCCCGGACAGGGATTCACCCCTCCACTTT.

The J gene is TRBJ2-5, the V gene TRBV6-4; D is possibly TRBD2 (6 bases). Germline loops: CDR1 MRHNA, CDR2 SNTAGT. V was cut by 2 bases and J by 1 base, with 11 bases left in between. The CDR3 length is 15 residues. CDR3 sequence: CASSDPRRGQETQYF. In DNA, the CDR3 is TGTGCCAGCAGTGACCCAAGGAGGGGCCAAGAGACCCAGTACTTC.

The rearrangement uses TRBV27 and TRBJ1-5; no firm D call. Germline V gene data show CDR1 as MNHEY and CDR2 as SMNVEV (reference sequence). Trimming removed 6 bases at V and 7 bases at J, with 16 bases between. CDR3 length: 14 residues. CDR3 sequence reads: CASRSLGAGQPQHF. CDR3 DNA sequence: TGTGCCAGCAGATCCCTCGGAGCCGGCCAGCCCCAGCATTTT.

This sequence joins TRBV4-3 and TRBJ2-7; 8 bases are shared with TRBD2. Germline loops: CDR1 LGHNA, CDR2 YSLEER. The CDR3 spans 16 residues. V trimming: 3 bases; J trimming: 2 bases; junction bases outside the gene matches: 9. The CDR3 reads CASSHGRTSQPYEQYF. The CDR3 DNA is TGCGCCAGCAGCCATGGTCGGACTAGCCAACCCTACGAGCAGTACTTC.

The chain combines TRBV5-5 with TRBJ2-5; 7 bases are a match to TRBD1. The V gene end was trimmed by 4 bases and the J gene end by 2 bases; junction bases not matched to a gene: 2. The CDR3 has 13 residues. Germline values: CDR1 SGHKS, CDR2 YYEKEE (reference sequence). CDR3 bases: TGTGCCAGCAGCGGGGGACAGCAAGAGACCCAGTACTTC. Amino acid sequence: CASSGGQQETQYF.

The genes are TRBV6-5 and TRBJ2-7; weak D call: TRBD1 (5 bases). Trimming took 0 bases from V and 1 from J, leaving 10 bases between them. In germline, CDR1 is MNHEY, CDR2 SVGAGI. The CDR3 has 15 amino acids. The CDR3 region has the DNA TGTGCCAGCAGTTACTCGGAAAAGGGGTCCTACGAGCAGTACTTC. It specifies CASSYSEKGSYEQYF.

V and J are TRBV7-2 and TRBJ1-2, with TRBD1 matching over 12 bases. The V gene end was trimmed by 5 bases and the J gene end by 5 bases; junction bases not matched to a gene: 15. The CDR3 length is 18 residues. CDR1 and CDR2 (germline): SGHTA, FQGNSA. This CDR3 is CASSPLVGTGGIGYGYTF. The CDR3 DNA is TGTGCCAGCAGCCCCTTAGTGGGGACAGGGGGCATTGGGTATGGCTACACCTTC.

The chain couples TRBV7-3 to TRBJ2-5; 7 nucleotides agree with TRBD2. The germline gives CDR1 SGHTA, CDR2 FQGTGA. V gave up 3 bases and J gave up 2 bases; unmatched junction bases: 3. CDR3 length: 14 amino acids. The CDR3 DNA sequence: TGTGCCAGCAGCTTGGGGGGGTGGCAAGAGACCCAGTACTTC. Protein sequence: CASSLGGWQETQYF. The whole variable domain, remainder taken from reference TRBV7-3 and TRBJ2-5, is GAGVSQTPSNKVTEKGKYVELRCDPISGHTALYWYRQSLGQGPEFLIYFQGTGAADDSGLPNDRFFAVRPEGSVSTLKIQRTERGDSAVYLCASSLGGWQETQYFGPGTRLLVL.

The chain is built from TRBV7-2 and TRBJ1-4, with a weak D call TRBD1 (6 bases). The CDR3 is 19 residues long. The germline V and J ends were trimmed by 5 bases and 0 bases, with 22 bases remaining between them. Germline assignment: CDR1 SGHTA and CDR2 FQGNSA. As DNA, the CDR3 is TGTGCCAGCAGCCCCAGGACAGCGTGGCCAATTGCAACTAATGAAAAACTGTTTTTT. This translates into CASSPRTAWPIATNEKLFF.

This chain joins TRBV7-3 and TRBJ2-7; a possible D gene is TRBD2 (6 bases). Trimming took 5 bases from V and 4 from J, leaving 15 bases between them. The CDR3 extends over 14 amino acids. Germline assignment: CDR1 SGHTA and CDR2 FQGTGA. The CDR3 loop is CASSGGTGPYEQYF. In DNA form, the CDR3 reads TGTGCCAGCAGCGGGGGGACGGGTCCATACGAGCAGTACTTC.